Below, 12 T cell receptor beta chains from the same sample are listed, as sequenced in a study of blood T cell repertoires in COVID-19 (dated by TCRdb to the early 2020s). The method behind the library was the immunoSEQ multiplex PCR assay. TCRdb carries this immuneACCESS record with in-frame sequences only. Its versions omit some clonotypes, under half of them owing to an unresolved V gene in the studies checked, with the rest unexplained. The sample table records around 200,000 clones; nearly 90% of these occur just once. Around 12% of the sample is taken by the ten largest. The sequencing sample was made of peripheral blood. These receptors were obtained from a woman under 30 who had recovered from COVID-19.

This clone has only one observation. This rearrangement joins TRBV19 to TRBJ1-2; D gene uncertain. CDR3 length: 14 residues. The V and J ends lost 1 base and 5 bases respectively, with 11 bases between them. Germline assignment: CDR1 LNHDA and CDR2 SQIVND (reference sequence). CDR3 DNA: TGTGCCAGTAGTATAGGTGCTCGAGGGTATGGCTACACCTTC. Protein product: CASSIGARGYGYTF.

The chain joins TRBV4-3 to TRBJ2-5, with 10 bases identical to TRBD2. Germline CDR1 LGHNA, CDR2 YSLEER. The CDR3 covers 15 residues. J lost 4 bases, V lost 3 bases, and 5 bases had no gene match. The CDR3 DNA is TGCGCCAGCAGCCAGGGACTAGCGCCCGCAGAGACCCAGTACTTC. Translation gives CASSQGLAPAETQYF.

Only one count was recorded for this clone. The V call is TRBV3-1 (or the pseudogene TRBV3-2), the J call TRBJ2-1; 7 nucleotides line up with TRBD2. The V gene's germline CDR1 is LGHDT and CDR2 YNNKEL (reference sequence). The CDR3 length is 13 residues. The J segment lost 7 bases and the V segment lost 4 bases, leaving 4 bases of the junction unmatched. The CDR3 sequence: CASSPPGRNEQFF. CDR3 DNA sequence: TGTGCCAGCAGCCCTCCCGGGAGGAATGAGCAGTTCTTC.

The sample holds a few counts of this clone. This sequence joins TRBV4-3 and TRBJ2-2; 10 bases agree with TRBD2. V lost 1 base to trimming and J lost 6 bases; unmatched junction nucleotides: 5. Germline CDR1 reads LGHNA; CDR2 reads YSLEER. This CDR3 has 16 amino acids. The CDR3 sequence: CASSQAGAGGPGELFF. The CDR3 region has the DNA TGCGCCAGCAGCCAAGCGGGAGCGGGAGGGCCCGGGGAGCTGTTTTTT.

The chain employs TRBV7-6 and TRBJ2-3; the D gene is possibly TRBD2 (6 bases). V lost 1 base and J lost 4, with 15 bases in between. Germline V lookup: CDR1 SGHVS, CDR2 FNYEAQ. This CDR3 region has 16 residues. DNA for the CDR3: TGTGCCAGCAGCTTAGTTTCCGGGGGTTGGGCAGATACGCAGTATTTT. It codes for CASSLVSGGWADTQYF.

The chain combines TRBV6-2 or TRBV6-3 with TRBJ2-2; 10 nucleotides align to TRBD2. Germline loops: CDR1 MNHEY, CDR2 SVGEGT. V lost 1 base, J lost 5 bases, and 4 bases stayed unmatched. This CDR3 has 16 amino acids. CDR3 in amino acids: CASSYFASGSTGELFF. CDR3 in DNA: TGTGCCAGCAGTTACTTTGCTAGCGGGAGTACCGGGGAGCTGTTTTTT.

The genes are TRBV13 and TRBJ2-7; 8 bases fit TRBD2. Per the germline V gene, CDR1 is PRHDT and CDR2 is FYEKMQ (reference sequence). CDR3 length: 16 amino acids. Unmatched junction bases numbered 8, after V lost 2 bases and J lost 2 bases. The CDR3 nucleotides read TGTGCCAGCAGCTTAATGGGCGGGAGGAAGGCCTACGAGCAGTACTTC. It is translated as CASSLMGGRKAYEQYF. The whole variable domain, remainder taken from reference TRBV13 and TRBJ2-7, is AAGVIQSPRHLIKEKRETATLKCYPIPRHDTVYWYQQGPGQDPQFLISFYEKMQSDKGSIPDRFSAQQFSDYHSELNMSSLELGDSALYFCASSLMGGRKAYEQYFGPGTRLTVT.

This clone was seen once. The chain combines TRBV4-1 with TRBJ1-1; possibly TRBD1 for D (6 bases). V was shortened by 5 bases and J by 0 bases, with 16 bases between the two germline ends. This CDR3 region has 16 residues. The germline gives CDR1 MGHRA, CDR2 YSYEKL. The CDR3 here is CASSVLEQGLNTEAFF. CDR3 in DNA: TGCGCCAGCAGCGTGTTAGAACAGGGCCTGAACACTGAAGCTTTCTTT.

The chain carries TRBV5-1 and TRBJ1-5; D is possibly TRBD1 (6 bases). The length of the CDR3 is 17 residues. Germline V gene data show CDR1 as SGHRS and CDR2 as YFSETQ. V lost 4 bases, J lost 1 base, and 18 bases lay in between. CDR3 sequence: CASSPRPRQGSNQPQHF. CDR3 DNA sequence: TGCGCCAGCAGCCCACGGCCCAGGCAGGGGAGCAATCAGCCCCAGCATTTT.

This chain uses TRBV2 with TRBJ1-1; tentatively, D is TRBD1 (6 bases). Germline values: CDR1 SNHLY, CDR2 FYNNEI. This CDR3 spans 14 amino acids. V was shortened by 4 bases and J by 5 bases, with 14 bases between the two germline ends. The CDR3: CASSVAGAGTEAFF. CDR3 sequence (DNA): TGTGCCAGCAGTGTAGCAGGGGCTGGGACTGAAGCTTTCTTT.

The DNA of the CDR3 is TGTGCCATCAGGTACAGCACTAACTATGGCTACACCTTC. It encodes CAIRYSTNYGYTF. This rearrangement joins TRBV10-3 to TRBJ1-2; D gene uncertain. Germline V lookup: CDR1 ENHRY, CDR2 SYGVKD. The CDR3 totals 13 residues. Trimming stripped 6 bases from V and 0 bases from J, with 8 bases between.

The V and J genes are TRBV5-1 and TRBJ2-7, with TRBD2 matching over 13 bases. The V and J ends lost 5 bases and 10 bases, in that order; junction bases with no gene match: 15. Germline V gives CDR1 SGHRS, CDR2 YFSETQ. This CDR3 has 16 amino acids. The DNA of the CDR3 is TGCGCCAGCAGTCAGACACTAGCGGGAGGGCCGATCCAACAGTACTTC. It codes for CASSQTLAGGPIQQYF.